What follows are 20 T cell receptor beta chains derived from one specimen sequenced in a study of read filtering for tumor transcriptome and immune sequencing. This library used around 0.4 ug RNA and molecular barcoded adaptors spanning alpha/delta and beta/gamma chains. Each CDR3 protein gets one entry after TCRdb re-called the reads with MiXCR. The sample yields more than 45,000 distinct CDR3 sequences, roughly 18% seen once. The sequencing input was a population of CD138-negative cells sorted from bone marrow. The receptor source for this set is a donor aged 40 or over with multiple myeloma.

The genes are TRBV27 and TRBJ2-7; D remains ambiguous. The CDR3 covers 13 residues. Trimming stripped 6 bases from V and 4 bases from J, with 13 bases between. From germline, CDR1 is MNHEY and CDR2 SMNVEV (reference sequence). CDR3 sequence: CASRPLDGYEQYF. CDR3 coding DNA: TGTGCCAGCAGGCCACTTGACGGGTACGAGCAGTACTTC.

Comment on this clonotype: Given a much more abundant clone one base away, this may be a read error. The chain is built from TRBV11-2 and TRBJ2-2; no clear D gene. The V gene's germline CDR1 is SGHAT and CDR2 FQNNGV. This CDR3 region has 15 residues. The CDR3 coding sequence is TGTGCCGGCAGCCCGAAGGGCAGAAACACCGGGGAGCTGTTTTTT. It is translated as CAGSPKGRNTGELFF.

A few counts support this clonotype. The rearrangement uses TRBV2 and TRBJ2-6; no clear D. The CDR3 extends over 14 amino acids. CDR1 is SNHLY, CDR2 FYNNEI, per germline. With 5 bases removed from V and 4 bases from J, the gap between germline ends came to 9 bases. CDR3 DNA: TGTGCCAGCAGTCTTCCGGCCGGGGCCAACGTCCTGACTTTC. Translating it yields CASSLPAGANVLTF.

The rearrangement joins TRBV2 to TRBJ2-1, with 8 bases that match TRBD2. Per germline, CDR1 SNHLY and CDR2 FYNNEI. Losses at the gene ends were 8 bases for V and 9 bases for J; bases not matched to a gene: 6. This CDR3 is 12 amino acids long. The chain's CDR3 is CASRGGKVEQFF. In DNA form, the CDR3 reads TGTGCCAGCCGGGGGGGAAAGGTTGAGCAGTTCTTC.

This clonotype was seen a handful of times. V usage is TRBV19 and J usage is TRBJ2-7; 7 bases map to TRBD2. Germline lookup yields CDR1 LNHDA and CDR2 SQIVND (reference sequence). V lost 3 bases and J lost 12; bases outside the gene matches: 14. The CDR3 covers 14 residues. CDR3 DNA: TGTGCCAGTAGTATGGGCGGGAGTTCCCAGCGCTCGTACTTC. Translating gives CASSMGGSSQRSYF.

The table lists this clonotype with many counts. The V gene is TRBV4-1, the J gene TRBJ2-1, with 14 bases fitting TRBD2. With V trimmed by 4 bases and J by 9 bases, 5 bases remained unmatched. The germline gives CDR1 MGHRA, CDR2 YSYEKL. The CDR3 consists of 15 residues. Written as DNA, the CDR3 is TGCGCCAGCAGCCTTGGACTAGCGGGAGGTATTGAGCAGTTCTTC. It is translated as CASSLGLAGGIEQFF.

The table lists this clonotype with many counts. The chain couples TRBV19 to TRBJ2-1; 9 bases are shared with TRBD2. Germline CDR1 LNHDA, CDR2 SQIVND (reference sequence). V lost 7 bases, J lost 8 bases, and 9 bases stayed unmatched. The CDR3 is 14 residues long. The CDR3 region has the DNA TGTGCCAGTACCACCCGGGCGGGAGGGCATGAGCAGTTCTTC. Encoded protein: CASTTRAGGHEQFF.

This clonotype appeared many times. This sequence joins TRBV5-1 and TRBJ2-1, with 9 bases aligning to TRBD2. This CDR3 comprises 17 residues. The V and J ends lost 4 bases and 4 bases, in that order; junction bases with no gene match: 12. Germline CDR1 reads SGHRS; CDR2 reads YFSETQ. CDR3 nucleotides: TGCGCCAGCAGCGCATTAGGGACCAGCGGGAGGTACAATGAGCAGTTCTTC. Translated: CASSALGTSGRYNEQFF.

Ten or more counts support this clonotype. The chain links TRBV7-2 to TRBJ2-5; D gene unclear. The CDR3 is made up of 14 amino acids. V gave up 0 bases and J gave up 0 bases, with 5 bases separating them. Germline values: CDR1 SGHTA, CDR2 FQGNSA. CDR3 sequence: CASSLAAHQETQYF. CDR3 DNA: TGTGCCAGCAGCTTAGCAGCACACCAAGAGACCCAGTACTTC.

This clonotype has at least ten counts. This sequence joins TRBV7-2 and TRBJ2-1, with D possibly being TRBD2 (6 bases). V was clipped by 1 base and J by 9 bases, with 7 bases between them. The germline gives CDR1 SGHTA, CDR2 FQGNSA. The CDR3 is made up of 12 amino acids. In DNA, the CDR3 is TGTGCCAGCAGCTTAGGGCGGGGTGAGCAGTTCTTC. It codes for CASSLGRGEQFF.

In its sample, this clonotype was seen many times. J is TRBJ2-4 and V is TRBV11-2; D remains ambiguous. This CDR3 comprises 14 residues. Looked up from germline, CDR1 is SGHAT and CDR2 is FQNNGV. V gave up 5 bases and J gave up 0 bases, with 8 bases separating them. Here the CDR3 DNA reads TGTGCCAGCAGCGCCTCGATAGCCAAAAACATTCAGTACTTC. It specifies CASSASIAKNIQYF. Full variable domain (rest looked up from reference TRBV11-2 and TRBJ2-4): EAGVAQSPRYKIIEKRQSVAFWCNPISGHATLYWYQQILGQGPKLLIQFQNNGVVDDSQLPKDRFSAERLKGVDSTLKIQPAKLEDSAVYLCASSASIAKNIQYFGAGTRLSVL.

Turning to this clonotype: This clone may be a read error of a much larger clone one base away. CDR3 loop: CASGSLSGLADTGELFF. As DNA, the CDR3 is TGTGCCAGCGGCTCCCTATCCGGACTTGCGGATACCGGGGAGCTGTTTTTT. V gene TRBV4-2 combines with J gene TRBJ2-2; perhaps TRBD2 as D (5 bases). Per germline, CDR1 LGHNA and CDR2 YNFKEQ. This CDR3 region has 17 residues. V lost 8 bases and J 5 bases, leaving 24 bases between the germline ends.

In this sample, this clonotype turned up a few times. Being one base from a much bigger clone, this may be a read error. This chain's CDR3 is CASSLIETQYF. The CDR3 nucleotides are TGTGCCAGCAGCTTAATTGAGACCCAGTACTTC. The rearrangement uses TRBV11-2 and TRBJ2-5; no clear D. Between the trimmed V and J ends, which lost 2 bases and 5 bases, there was a span of 3 bases. The germline gives CDR1 SGHAT, CDR2 FQNNGV. The CDR3 spans 11 residues.

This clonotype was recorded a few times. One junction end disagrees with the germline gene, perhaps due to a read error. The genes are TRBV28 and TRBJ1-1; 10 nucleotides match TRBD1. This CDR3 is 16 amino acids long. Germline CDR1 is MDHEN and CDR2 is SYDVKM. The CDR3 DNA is TGTGTCAGCAGTTTGTCCGCCGGGACAGGGGACACTGAAGCTTTCTTT. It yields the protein CVSSLSAGTGDTEAFF.

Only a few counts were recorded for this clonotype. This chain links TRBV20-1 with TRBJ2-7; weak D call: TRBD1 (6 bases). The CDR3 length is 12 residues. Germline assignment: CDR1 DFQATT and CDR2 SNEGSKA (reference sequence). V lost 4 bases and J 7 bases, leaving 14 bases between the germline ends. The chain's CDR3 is CSAIGQQGEQYF. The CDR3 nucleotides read TGCAGTGCTATCGGACAGCAGGGTGAGCAGTACTTC.

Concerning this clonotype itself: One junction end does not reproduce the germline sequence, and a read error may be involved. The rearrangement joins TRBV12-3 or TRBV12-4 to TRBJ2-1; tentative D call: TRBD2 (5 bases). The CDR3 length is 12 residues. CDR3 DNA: TGTGCCAGCAGTGCTACCCGGGGTAAGCAGCTCTTC. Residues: CASSATRGKQLF.

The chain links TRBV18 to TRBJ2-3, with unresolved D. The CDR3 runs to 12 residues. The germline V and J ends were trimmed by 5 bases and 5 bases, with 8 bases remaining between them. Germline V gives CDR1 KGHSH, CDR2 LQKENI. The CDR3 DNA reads TGTGCCAGCTCAGCGTTCTTAGATACGCAGTATTTT. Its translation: CASSAFLDTQYF.

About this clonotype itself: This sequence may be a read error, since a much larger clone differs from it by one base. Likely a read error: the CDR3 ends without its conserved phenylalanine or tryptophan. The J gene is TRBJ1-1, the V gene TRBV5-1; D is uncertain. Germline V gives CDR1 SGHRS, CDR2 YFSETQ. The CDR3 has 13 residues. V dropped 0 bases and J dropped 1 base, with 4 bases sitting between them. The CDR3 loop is CASSLGANTEAFL. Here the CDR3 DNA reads TGCGCCAGCAGCTTGGGGGCGAACACTGAAGCTTTCCTT.

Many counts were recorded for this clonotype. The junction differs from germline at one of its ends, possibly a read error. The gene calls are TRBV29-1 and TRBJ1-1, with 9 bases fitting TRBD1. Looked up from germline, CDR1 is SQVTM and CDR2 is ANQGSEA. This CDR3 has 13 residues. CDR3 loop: CSGGDRVKTEAFF. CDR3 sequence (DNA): TGCAGCGGTGGGGACAGGGTGAAGACTGAAGCTTTCTTT.

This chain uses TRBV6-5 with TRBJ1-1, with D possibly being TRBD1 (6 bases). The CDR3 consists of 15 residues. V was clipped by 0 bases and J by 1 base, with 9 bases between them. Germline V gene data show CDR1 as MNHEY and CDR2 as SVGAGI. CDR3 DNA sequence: TGTGCCAGCAGTTACTCGGACAGCCGGAACACTGAAGCTTTCTTT. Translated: CASSYSDSRNTEAFF.